Each of the 20 T cell receptor beta chains below was sequenced from the same sample in a study of cytomegalovirus exposure and HLA in healthy donors. The study ran its PCR with 60 Vbeta and 13 Jbeta primers. Generated by immunoSEQ multiplex PCR, the TCRdb table keeps only in-frame clones and is missing some. The table shows about 70,000 clones, with about nine tenths occurring only once. The sequencing sample was made of PBMCs. These receptors were taken from a woman aged 30 to 39 in good health and CMV-seronegative.

V usage is TRBV15 and J usage is TRBJ2-7; D is possibly TRBD1 (6 bases). Trimming removed 6 bases at V and 3 bases at J, with 12 bases between. CDR3 length equals 13 residues. The germline V gene encodes CDR1 LNHNV and CDR2 YYDKDF (reference sequence). CDR3 region: CATSPTTGYEQYF. The CDR3 DNA is TGTGCCACCAGTCCTACGACAGGCTACGAGCAGTACTTC. Full variable domain (rest looked up from reference TRBV15 and TRBJ2-7): DAMVIQNPRYQVTQFGKPVTLSCSQTLNHNVMYWYQQKSSQAPKLLFHYYDKDFNNEADTPDNFQSRRPNTSFCFLDIRSPGLGDTAMYLCATSPTTGYEQYFGPGTRLTVT.

The rearrangement joins TRBV5-1 to TRBJ2-7; 10 bases map to TRBD2. J was trimmed by 1 base and V by 5 bases; bases with no gene match: 6. The germline V gene encodes CDR1 SGHRS and CDR2 YFSETQ. The CDR3 contains 15 residues. CDR3 sequence: CASSSLAGESYEQYF. For the CDR3, the DNA is TGCGCCAGCAGTTCCCTAGCGGGAGAATCCTACGAGCAGTACTTC.

The chain joins TRBV5-1 to TRBJ1-1; D might be TRBD1 (6 bases). Germline V gene data show CDR1 as SGHRS and CDR2 as YFSETQ. The V and J ends lost 3 bases and 3 bases respectively, with 15 bases between them. This CDR3 has 15 amino acids. The CDR3 DNA follows: TGCGCCAGCAGCTCTCAGCAGGGGCTAGACACTGAAGCTTTCTTT. It specifies CASSSQQGLDTEAFF.

This clone occurred a few times. This chain joins TRBV18 and TRBJ2-2, with 8 bases fitting TRBD2. Germline lookup yields CDR1 KGHSH and CDR2 LQKENI. The V gene end was trimmed by 6 bases and the J gene end by 3 bases; junction bases not matched to a gene: 6. This CDR3 is 15 amino acids long. In DNA, the CDR3 is TGTGCCAGCTCGCCCTCTAGCGGGTACACCGGGGAGCTGTTTTTT. Its translation: CASSPSSGYTGELFF.

The rearrangement links TRBV25-1 to TRBJ2-6; no reliable D call. V lost 8 bases and J 0 bases, leaving 5 bases between the germline ends. The germline gives CDR1 MGHDK, CDR2 SYGVNS. This CDR3 comprises 13 residues. The CDR3 reads CASLVSGANVLTF. The CDR3 DNA is TGTGCCAGCCTCGTCTCTGGGGCCAACGTCCTGACTTTC. The variable domain in full, completed from reference TRBV25-1 and TRBJ2-6, reads EADIYQTPRYLVIGTGKKITLECSQTMGHDKMYWYQQDPGMELHLIHYSYGVNSTEKGDLSSESTVSRIRTEHFPLTLESARPSHTSQYLCASLVSGANVLTFGAGSRLTVL.

The chain combines TRBV12-5 with TRBJ2-7; tentatively, D is TRBD1 (6 bases). V was clipped by 1 base and J by 3 bases, with 13 bases between them. CDR3 length: 15 amino acids. Germline lookup yields CDR1 LGHNT and CDR2 FRNRAP. CDR3 nucleotide sequence: TGTGCTAGTGGTTTGGGGGGAGACAGGAGCTACGAGCAGTACTTC. It yields the protein CASGLGGDRSYEQYF.

V usage is TRBV10-3 and J usage is TRBJ2-2; 7 positions match TRBD2. The V and J ends lost 8 bases and 0 bases, in that order; junction bases with no gene match: 3. Germline CDR1 is ENHRY and CDR2 is SYGVKD. The length of the CDR3 is 14 residues. The CDR3 nucleotides read TGTGCCATCTCTAGCGGACCGAACACCGGGGAGCTGTTTTTT. Residues: CAISSGPNTGELFF.

This rearrangement joins TRBV21-1 to TRBJ2-7; no check of the table's D call, TRBD1, against the DNA was made. TRBV21-1 constitutes a pseudogene. The CDR3 spans 14 residues. CDR3 in amino acids: CASSNQGSHYEQYF. CDR3 nucleotides: TGTGCCAGCAGCAACCAGGGTTCCCACTACGAGCAGTACTTC.

The chain carries TRBV25-1 and TRBJ1-2; 10 positions match TRBD1. CDR1 and CDR2 from the germline V gene are MGHDK and SYGVNS. The CDR3 runs to 15 residues. Trimming cost V 2 bases and J 7 bases; bases outside gene matches: 7. The CDR3 DNA reads as TGTGCCAGCAGTGAAAAGGGGACAGGGGTAGGTGGCTACACCTTC. Translation gives CASSEKGTGVGGYTF.

The V call is TRBV4-1, the J call TRBJ2-3; 16 nucleotides align to TRBD2. CDR3 length equals 15 residues. The germline gives CDR1 MGHRA, CDR2 YSYEKL. J was trimmed by 11 bases and V by 1 base; bases with no gene match: 3. CDR3 nucleotide sequence: TGCGCCAGCAGCCAAGGTGGGACTAGCGGGAGGGTGCAGTATTTT. Protein product: CASSQGGTSGRVQYF.

The V gene is TRBV7-6, the J gene TRBJ2-5, with TRBD1 matching 7 bases. Trimming removed 2 bases from V and 2 bases from J; junction bases left unmatched: 14. This CDR3 is built from 18 residues. Per the germline V gene, CDR1 is SGHVS and CDR2 is FNYEAQ. The CDR3 DNA follows: TGTGCCAGCAGCTTATTTAAGGCCGGGACAGCCGAACAAGAGACCCAGTACTTC. Residues: CASSLFKAGTAEQETQYF.

The chain joins TRBV2 to TRBJ1-4; 12 bases are shared with TRBD1. V dropped 7 bases and J dropped 8; count of bases not matched to a gene: 5. The CDR3 loop spans 14 amino acids. Germline V gene sequence: CDR1 SNHLY, CDR2 FYNNEI. The CDR3 reads CASKGDRGREKLFF. The CDR3 DNA follows: TGTGCCAGCAAAGGGGACAGGGGGCGGGAAAAACTGTTTTTT.

This clone was found a few times. This CDR3 reads CASTRTSSYNEQFF. For the CDR3, the DNA is TGTGCCAGCACCAGGACTAGCTCCTACAATGAGCAGTTCTTC. The chain is built from TRBV2 and TRBJ2-1; 7 bases are a match to TRBD2. Germline lookup yields CDR1 SNHLY and CDR2 FYNNEI. The junction had 3 bases not matched to a gene; V was cut back by 7 bases and J by 0 bases. There are 14 residues in the CDR3.

Only one count was recorded for this clone. J is TRBJ2-1 and V is TRBV9; TRBD2 is a possible D gene (6 bases). The CDR3 length is 17 residues. The germline gives CDR1 SGDLS, CDR2 YYNGEE. With 4 bases removed from V and 7 bases from J, the gap between germline ends came to 24 bases. As DNA, the CDR3 is TGTGCCAGCAGCCCCGGGCGGTGGCGGGATTACGAGAATGAGCAGTTCTTC. This gives the protein CASSPGRWRDYENEQFF. The full variable domain, completed using reference TRBV9 and TRBJ2-1, is DSGVTQTPKHLITATGQRVTLRCSPRSGDLSVYWYQQSLDQGLQFLIQYYNGEERAKGNILERFSAQQFPDLHSELNLSSLELGDSALYFCASSPGRWRDYENEQFFGPGTRLTVL.

This clone has more than one count but fewer than ten. The gene calls are TRBV6-6 and TRBJ2-7; 8 nucleotides line up with TRBD2. The V and J ends lost 0 bases and 3 bases, in that order; junction bases with no gene match: 7. Germline CDR1 and CDR2: MNHNY and SVGAGI (reference sequence). This CDR3 spans 16 amino acids. CDR3 in amino acids: CASSYSRAGEGYEQYF. The CDR3 bases are TGTGCCAGCAGTTACTCACGAGCGGGAGAGGGCTACGAGCAGTACTTC.

The rearrangement uses TRBV29-1 and TRBJ2-6; 9 nucleotides align to TRBD1. V lost 7 bases and J lost 2; bases outside the gene matches: 9. This CDR3 has 16 amino acids. The V gene's germline CDR1 is SQVTM and CDR2 ANQGSEA. CDR3 DNA sequence: TGCAGCGCTAGCACTTACAGGGGGCCTGGGGCCAACGTCCTGACTTTC. Translating it yields CSASTYRGPGANVLTF.

The CDR3 here is CASSPGGGTRRITDTQYF. The DNA for the CDR3 is TGTGCCAGCAGCCCTGGGGGCGGCACCAGGCGAATCACAGATACGCAGTATTTT. The V and J genes are TRBV5-4 and TRBJ2-3; perhaps TRBD1 as D (6 bases). This CDR3 region has 18 residues. Germline V gene lookup returns CDR1 SGHNT and CDR2 YYREEE (reference sequence). Trimming stripped 4 bases from V and 2 bases from J, with 23 bases between.

The chain employs TRBV27 and TRBJ2-5; maybe TRBD1 (5 bases). The DNA end is a closer match to TRBJ2-7, so the J assignment may be wrong. Germline values: CDR1 MNHEY, CDR2 SMNVEV (reference sequence). This CDR3 has 14 amino acids. CDR3 DNA: TGTGCCAGCAGTTTATACAGGAGAGCCTACGAGCAGTACTTC. Translation: CASSLYRRAYEQYF.

Here the CDR3 reads CASAGQQNTEAFF. CDR3 bases: TGTGCCAGCGCGGGACAGCAGAACACTGAAGCTTTCTTT. The chain uses TRBV2 and TRBJ1-1; TRBD1 matches at 7 bases. This CDR3 is 13 amino acids long. V gave up 8 bases and J gave up 1 base; unmatched junction bases: 4. CDR1 and CDR2 (germline): SNHLY, FYNNEI.

Only one count was recorded for this clone. This chain links TRBV30 with TRBJ2-7, with a tentative D call TRBD2 (5 bases). The CDR3 is 12 amino acids. V was pared by 2 bases and J by 3 bases, with 8 bases between. The germline V gene encodes CDR1 GTSNPN and CDR2 SVGIG (reference sequence). CDR3 loop: CAWSPGSYEQYF. Here the CDR3 DNA reads TGTGCCTGGAGTCCGGGAAGCTACGAGCAGTACTTC.